The rows below give T cell receptor beta chains drawn from one sample of a study of radiotherapy plus CTLA-4 blockade in lung cancer. Sequenced by immunoSEQ multiplex PCR; TCRdb stores in-frame clones only, minus some. The profile shows about 72,000 clones, under 85% of them singletons. Sequencing was performed on peripheral blood, taken from a patient treated with radiotherapy plus ipilimumab. The receptors stem from a human donor with non-small cell lung cancer who had a partial response to radiotherapy plus ipilimumab. CDR3s include the opening cysteine and the closing phenylalanine or tryptophan. D genes are given only for firm matches. The size of a clone is reported for some rows only, either as once, few or many, or as a class for expanded clones.

d_call: TRBD1; clone_size: -; cdr3_length: 15; v_call: TRBV5-1; j_call: TRBJ1-1; cdr3_nt: TGCGCCAGCAGCTCGGGACAGGGAGAGTGGACTGAAGCTTTCTTT; cdr3_aa: CASSSGQGEWTEAFF
d_call: -; clone_size: -; cdr3_length: 15; v_call: TRBV30; j_call: TRBJ2-1; cdr3_nt: TGTGCCGGAAACCTAGGGGGCGGGGGGTTAGGTGAGCAGTTCTTC; cdr3_aa: CAGNLGGGGLGEQFF
d_call: -; clone_size: -; cdr3_length: 13; v_call: TRBV2; j_call: TRBJ2-1; cdr3_nt: TGTGCCAGCAGTGTCACCCCCAGGAATGAGCAGTTCTTC; cdr3_aa: CASSVTPRNEQFF
d_call: TRBD1; clone_size: -; cdr3_length: 18; v_call: TRBV4-1; j_call: TRBJ2-3; cdr3_nt: TGCGCCAGCAGCCAAGACAGGCGGCAGGGGGCAAGCACAGATACGCAGTATTTT; cdr3_aa: CASSQDRRQGASTDTQYF
d_call: -; clone_size: -; cdr3_length: 13; v_call: TRBV7-2; j_call: TRBJ2-7; cdr3_nt: TGTGCCAGCAGCACCACAGGGAATTACGAGCAGTACTTC; cdr3_aa: CASSTTGNYEQYF
d_call: TRBD2; clone_size: few; cdr3_length: 13; v_call: TRBV10-2; j_call: TRBJ2-1; cdr3_nt: TGCGCCACCTCTACGGGGGGTTACAATGAGCAGTTCTTC; cdr3_aa: CATSTGGYNEQFF
d_call: TRBD1; clone_size: -; cdr3_length: 15; v_call: TRBV18; j_call: TRBJ2-2; cdr3_nt: TGTGCCAGCTCTGAACAGGGGGCGATTGCCGGGGAGCTGTTTTTT; cdr3_aa: CASSEQGAIAGELFF
d_call: TRBD1; clone_size: once; cdr3_length: 15; v_call: TRBV9; j_call: TRBJ2-7; cdr3_nt: TGTGCCAGCAGCCCTCAACCGGGACAGTCCTACGAGCAGTACTTC; cdr3_aa: CASSPQPGQSYEQYF
d_call: -; clone_size: -; cdr3_length: 15; v_call: TRBV18; j_call: TRBJ2-1; cdr3_nt: TGTGCCAGCTCACTCGCATCTCTCCAGGGGAATGAGCAGTTCTTC; cdr3_aa: CASSLASLQGNEQFF
d_call: -; clone_size: -; cdr3_length: 13; v_call: TRBV10-1; j_call: TRBJ2-7; cdr3_nt: TGCGCCAGCAGTGAAGGACACGTCTACGAGCAGTACTTC; cdr3_aa: CASSEGHVYEQYF
d_call: -; clone_size: few; cdr3_length: 16; v_call: TRBV4-1; j_call: TRBJ1-2; cdr3_nt: TGCGCCAGCAGCCAAGATCCTCGGCAGGCAGGCTATGGCTACACCTTC; cdr3_aa: CASSQDPRQAGYGYTF
d_call: -; clone_size: once; cdr3_length: 12; v_call: TRBV7-2; j_call: TRBJ2-1; cdr3_nt: TGTGCCAGCAGCTTGAGGAACAATGAGCAGTTCTTC; cdr3_aa: CASSLRNNEQFF
d_call: -; clone_size: -; cdr3_length: 15; v_call: TRBV7-3; j_call: TRBJ2-3; cdr3_nt: TGTGCCAGCAGCTTAATGGGTGGGGGCGTAGATACGCAGTATTTT; cdr3_aa: CASSLMGGGVDTQYF
d_call: -; clone_size: few; cdr3_length: 14; v_call: TRBV21-1; j_call: TRBJ2-7; cdr3_nt: TGTGCCAGCAGCAAAGACGACTATTTCTACGAGCAGTACTTC; cdr3_aa: CASSKDDYFYEQYF
d_call: -; clone_size: -; cdr3_length: 14; v_call: TRBV9; j_call: TRBJ2-1; cdr3_nt: TGTGCCAGCAGCGTAGGTATTAGCTATAATGAGCAGTTCTTC; cdr3_aa: CASSVGISYNEQFF
d_call: -; clone_size: -; cdr3_length: 15; v_call: TRBV19; j_call: TRBJ1-1; cdr3_nt: TGTGCCAGTAGTTCCGGGTCCCTGGGGGGCACTGAAGCTTTCTTT; cdr3_aa: CASSSGSLGGTEAFF
d_call: -; clone_size: -; cdr3_length: 14; v_call: TRBV7-6; j_call: TRBJ1-3; cdr3_nt: TGTGCCAGCAGCTCCGACTTCGCTGGAAACACCATATATTTT; cdr3_aa: CASSSDFAGNTIYF
d_call: -; clone_size: once; cdr3_length: 16; v_call: TRBV7-8; j_call: TRBJ1-1; cdr3_nt: TGTGCCAGCAGCTTAGCCAGCGGTACGGGGAGGACTGAAGCTTTCTTT; cdr3_aa: CASSLASGTGRTEAFF
d_call: TRBD2; clone_size: -; cdr3_length: 15; v_call: TRBV29-1; j_call: TRBJ2-7; cdr3_nt: TGCAGCGTCTACGGTCAATCCCGCGGGAGATACGAGCAGTACTTC; cdr3_aa: CSVYGQSRGRYEQYF
d_call: -; clone_size: once; cdr3_length: 10; v_call: TRBV20-1; j_call: TRBJ2-7; cdr3_nt: TGCAGTGTCAGAGCAGGGGAGCAGTACTTC; cdr3_aa: CSVRAGEQYF
d_call: TRBD1; clone_size: -; cdr3_length: 14; v_call: TRBV7-9; j_call: TRBJ2-7; cdr3_nt: TGTGACAGCAGCCAGCCAGGGGGTCGCTACGAGCAGTACTTC; cdr3_aa: CDSSQPGGRYEQYF
d_call: -; clone_size: -; cdr3_length: 15; v_call: TRBV7-9; j_call: TRBJ1-5; cdr3_nt: TGTGCCAGCAGCTTAGGCTCAGTTAGCAATCAGCCCCAGCATTTT; cdr3_aa: CASSLGSVSNQPQHF
d_call: -; clone_size: -; cdr3_length: 14; v_call: TRBV27; j_call: TRBJ2-6; cdr3_nt: TGTGCCAGCAGTTCCGGCTCTGGGGCCAACGTCCTGACTTTC; cdr3_aa: CASSSGSGANVLTF
d_call: TRBD1; clone_size: once; cdr3_length: 14; v_call: TRBV29-1; j_call: TRBJ1-5; cdr3_nt: TGCAGCGCTCGGACAGGGGGCCGCAATCAGCCCCAGCATTTT; cdr3_aa: CSARTGGRNQPQHF
d_call: TRBD2; clone_size: -; cdr3_length: 15; v_call: TRBV7-2; j_call: TRBJ2-1; cdr3_nt: TGTGCCAGCAGCCCCGAGGGACTAGCTGAAAATGAGCAGTTCTTC; cdr3_aa: CASSPEGLAENEQFF
d_call: -; clone_size: -; cdr3_length: 12; v_call: TRBV19; j_call: TRBJ2-7; cdr3_nt: TGTGCCAGTAGTCCGACAGGCTACGAGCAGTACTTC; cdr3_aa: CASSPTGYEQYF
d_call: -; clone_size: -; cdr3_length: 13; v_call: TRBV7-9; j_call: TRBJ2-3; cdr3_nt: TGTGCCACTGGGGACTCCAATACAGATACGCAGTATTTT; cdr3_aa: CATGDSNTDTQYF
d_call: -; clone_size: -; cdr3_length: 14; v_call: TRBV29-1; j_call: TRBJ1-2; cdr3_nt: TGCAGCGTCGCCGCGGGGGGGGGTCACTATGGCTACACCTTC; cdr3_aa: CSVAAGGGHYGYTF
d_call: -; clone_size: -; cdr3_length: 15; v_call: TRBV5-1; j_call: TRBJ1-1; cdr3_nt: TGCGCCAGCAGCTTGCTGACAGGCATGAACACTGAAGCTTTCTTT; cdr3_aa: CASSLLTGMNTEAFF
d_call: TRBD2; clone_size: -; cdr3_length: 15; v_call: TRBV30; j_call: TRBJ2-3; cdr3_nt: TGTGCCTGGAATAGGGCGGGGGGGGGCACAGATACGCAGTATTTT; cdr3_aa: CAWNRAGGGTDTQYF
d_call: -; clone_size: -; cdr3_length: 13; v_call: TRBV5-1; j_call: TRBJ1-1; cdr3_nt: TGCGCCAGCAGCTTCGGGAGGAACACTGAAGCTTTCTTT; cdr3_aa: CASSFGRNTEAFF
d_call: TRBD1; clone_size: -; cdr3_length: 15; v_call: TRBV28; j_call: TRBJ2-5; cdr3_nt: TGTGCCAGCAGTTCATCCGGGACAGCAAAAGAGACCCAGTACTTC; cdr3_aa: CASSSSGTAKETQYF
d_call: TRBD2; clone_size: -; cdr3_length: 15; v_call: TRBV7-9; j_call: TRBJ2-1; cdr3_nt: TGTGCCAGCAGCTTCGGCGGGAGCTCCTACAATGAGCAGTTCTTC; cdr3_aa: CASSFGGSSYNEQFF
d_call: TRBD2; clone_size: -; cdr3_length: 18; v_call: TRBV5-6; j_call: TRBJ2-7; cdr3_nt: TGTGCCAGCAGCTTGTATGGGACTAGCGGGAGTAGCGCCTACGAGCAGTACTTC; cdr3_aa: CASSLYGTSGSSAYEQYF
d_call: TRBD1; clone_size: -; cdr3_length: 15; v_call: TRBV2; j_call: TRBJ2-1; cdr3_nt: TGTGCCAGCAGTGACGGACAGGGAATTTTCAATGAGCAGTTCTTC; cdr3_aa: CASSDGQGIFNEQFF
d_call: TRBD1; clone_size: -; cdr3_length: 14; v_call: TRBV19; j_call: TRBJ1-1; cdr3_nt: TGTGCCAGTAGTGGCCGGGACAGGAACACTGAAGCTTTCTTT; cdr3_aa: CASSGRDRNTEAFF
d_call: -; clone_size: once; cdr3_length: 17; v_call: TRBV4-2; j_call: TRBJ2-7; cdr3_nt: TGTGCCAGCAGCCACCGGGCGAGGGGGAGGGGGGCCTACGAGCAGTACTTC; cdr3_aa: CASSHRARGRGAYEQYF
d_call: -; clone_size: -; cdr3_length: 12; v_call: TRBV5-4; j_call: TRBJ2-7; cdr3_nt: TGTGCCAGCAGCTCAGACTCGCGGGAGCAGTACTTC; cdr3_aa: CASSSDSREQYF
d_call: -; clone_size: -; cdr3_length: 17; v_call: TRBV6-4; j_call: TRBJ2-1; cdr3_nt: TGTGCCAGCAGTGAGGCTGGCGGGCGCTTATCCTACAATGAGCAGTTCTTC; cdr3_aa: CASSEAGGRLSYNEQFF
d_call: -; clone_size: -; cdr3_length: 14; v_call: TRBV19; j_call: TRBJ1-1; cdr3_nt: TGTGCCAGTAGTGGGGACTCCAGATACACTGAAGCTTTCTTT; cdr3_aa: CASSGDSRYTEAFF